The 21 T cell receptor beta chains below were found in one sample sequenced in a study of Ad26.COV2.S vaccination and SARS-CoV-2 variants. Treatment noted: roughly 18 received Ad26.COV2.S at low or high dose, single or two shots; roughly five received placebo; per-sample allocation not given. It was on day 63 after the first vaccine or placebo injection that samples were taken. Assay: immunoSEQ multiplex PCR; the TCRdb copy retains only in-frame clones and omits some. The sample yields approximately 240,000 clones, over 75% seen once. The specimen comprised peripheral blood, sampled in a trial of Ad26.COV2.S vaccine versus placebo. The receptors come from a person aged 18-60 years who received the Ad26.COV2.S COVID-19 vaccine or a placebo.

This clone was counted a single time. The chain combines TRBV11-2 with TRBJ2-7, with D possibly called TRBD1 or TRBD2 (5 bases each). This CDR3 is built from 14 residues. V dropped 4 bases and J dropped 6 bases, with 16 bases sitting between them. Germline V gene lookup returns CDR1 SGHAT and CDR2 FQNNGV. CDR3 coding DNA: TGTGCCAGCAGCTCGGACCTCGGGGCGTCCGAGCAGTACTTC. This translates into CASSSDLGASEQYF.

V usage is TRBV9 and J usage is TRBJ2-1; D is perhaps TRBD1 or TRBD2 (6 bases each). Trimming pared 4 bases from V and 4 bases from J, leaving 24 bases between. There are 18 residues in the CDR3. Germline-derived CDR1 and CDR2 are SGDLS and YYNGEE. The CDR3 protein is CASSFQGGTAFTYNEQFF. The CDR3 DNA reads as TGTGCCAGCAGCTTCCAAGGGGGGACGGCGTTTACTTACAATGAGCAGTTCTTC.

CDR3 nucleotides: TGTGCCAGCAGCTTGGTTGGGCTGAACACTGAAGCTTTCTTT. Amino acids: CASSLVGLNTEAFF. This sequence joins TRBV5-4 and TRBJ1-1; D uncertain. Per germline, CDR1 SGHNT and CDR2 YYREEE (reference sequence). The CDR3 totals 14 residues. V lost 0 bases and J lost 0, with 6 bases in between.

The V and J genes are TRBV19 and TRBJ1-5; tentatively, D is TRBD1 (6 bases). Germline CDR1 is LNHDA and CDR2 is SQIVND (reference sequence). The CDR3 is 16 amino acids. The V gene lost 2 bases and the J gene lost 7 bases, with 18 bases spanning the gap. The DNA of the CDR3 is TGTGCCAGTAGTATATCAGCAATTACAGGGCACCAGCCCCAGCATTTT. It codes for CASSISAITGHQPQHF.

The V and J genes are TRBV9 and TRBJ1-5; no reliable D call. The CDR3 covers 15 residues. CDR1 and CDR2 from the germline V gene are SGDLS and YYNGEE. V was pared by 0 bases and J by 0 bases, with 7 bases between. The CDR3 DNA reads as TGTGCCAGCAGCGTAGATGGGTATAGCAATCAGCCCCAGCATTTT. Translating it yields CASSVDGYSNQPQHF.

In its sample, this clone was seen a few times. The gene calls are TRBV2 and TRBJ2-7, with 7 bases aligning to TRBD1. The CDR3 loop spans 14 amino acids. V lost 6 bases and J lost 7; bases outside the gene matches: 12. Germline V lookup: CDR1 SNHLY, CDR2 FYNNEI. In DNA form, the CDR3 reads TGTGCCAGCAGCAGGACAGGAATCTCTAGAGAGCAGTACTTC. Protein sequence: CASSRTGISREQYF.

The chain links TRBV7-9 to TRBJ2-7; D not certain. The CDR3 spans 15 residues. Trimming took off 2 bases at V and 5 bases at J, with 16 bases between the two ends. Germline CDR1 and CDR2: SEHNR and FQNEAQ (reference sequence). The CDR3 DNA reads TGTGCCAGCAGCTTACAAGGGCAGGTCAACGACGAGCAGTACTTC. Translating it yields CASSLQGQVNDEQYF. Complete variable domain (other parts from reference TRBV7-9 and TRBJ2-7): DTGVSQNPRHKITKRGQNVTFRCDPISEHNRLYWYRQTLGQGPEFLTYFQNEAQLEKSRLLSDRFSAERPKGSFSTLEIQRTEQGDSAMYLCASSLQGQVNDEQYFGPGTRLTVT.

The rearrangement links TRBV5-1 to TRBJ1-4; D may be TRBD1 (6 bases). The CDR3 covers 15 residues. Germline V CDR1 and CDR2: SGHRS, YFSETQ. V lost 0 bases and J 2 bases, leaving 8 bases between the germline ends. In nucleotides, the CDR3 is TGCGCCAGCAGCTTGGGCAGGGGTACTAATGAAAAACTGTTTTTT. Amino acids: CASSLGRGTNEKLFF.

The chain links TRBV28 to TRBJ2-2, with 13 bases lining up with TRBD2. This CDR3 has 18 amino acids. V gave up 4 bases and J gave up 6 bases; unmatched junction bases: 11. Germline V gene sequence: CDR1 MDHEN, CDR2 SYDVKM. DNA for the CDR3: TGTGCCAGCAGTTCCATCCGTCCGACTAGCGGGGGGCCCGGGGAGCTGTTTTTT. Protein sequence: CASSSIRPTSGGPGELFF.

Only one count was recorded for this clone. The rearrangement joins TRBV18 to TRBJ1-2, with 7 bases matching TRBD1. This CDR3 is 13 amino acids long. J gave up 8 bases and V 2 bases, and 5 bases lay outside the gene matches. Germline lookup yields CDR1 KGHSH and CDR2 LQKENI. CDR3 DNA: TGTGCCAGCTCACCAAAGGGGGCCAGCGGCTACACCTTC. It translates to CASSPKGASGYTF.

The rearrangement uses TRBV11-2 and TRBJ1-1; D remains unclear. Germline-derived CDR1 and CDR2 are SGHAT and FQNNGV. The CDR3 sequence is 12 residues long. The V end was cut by 1 base, the J end by 10 bases, with 10 bases between. The CDR3 DNA sequence: TGTGCCAGCAGCTTAGGTCTGCGAGGAGCTTTCTTT. Residues: CASSLGLRGAFF.

The V call is TRBV5-1, the J call TRBJ2-3, with D possibly being TRBD2 (6 bases). The CDR3 loop spans 14 amino acids. Trimming cost V 4 bases and J 6 bases, with 15 bases left between them. Looked up from germline, CDR1 is SGHRS and CDR2 is YFSETQ. CDR3 DNA sequence: TGCGCCAGCAGCGCGGGACTCCGTGGTGATACGCAGTATTTT. Translation gives CASSAGLRGDTQYF.

The rearrangement uses TRBV14 and TRBJ2-7; no reliable D call. CDR1 is SGHDN, CDR2 FVKESK, per germline. This CDR3 has 13 residues. Trimming removed 1 base at V and 1 base at J, with 5 bases between. The CDR3 here is CASSQAGSYEQYF. The CDR3 DNA reads TGTGCCAGCAGCCAAGCAGGTTCCTACGAGCAGTACTTC. The entire variable domain, with the rest obtained from reference TRBV14 and TRBJ2-7, is as follows: EAGVTQFPSHSVIEKGQTVTLRCDPISGHDNLYWYRRVMGKEIKFLLHFVKESKQDESGMPNNRFLAERTGGTYSTLKVQPAELEDSGVYFCASSQAGSYEQYFGPGTRLTVT.

This sequence joins TRBV28 and TRBJ2-2; TRBD2 might be the D (7 bases). Germline CDR1 reads MDHEN; CDR2 reads SYDVKM. CDR3 size: 15 residues. V gave up 7 bases and J gave up 3 bases, with 15 bases separating them. CDR3 region: CASTLGGAYTGELFF. The CDR3 DNA follows: TGTGCCAGCACCCTAGGGGGGGCGTACACCGGGGAGCTGTTTTTT.

CDR3 coding DNA: TGTGCCAGCAGTAGCTGGACACTCACAAATGAGCAGTTCTTC. It codes for CASSSWTLTNEQFF. The chain links TRBV6-5 to TRBJ2-1, with D perhaps TRBD1 (5 bases). V lost 5 bases to trimming and J lost 7 bases, with 15 bases between them. The CDR3 loop spans 14 amino acids. CDR1 and CDR2 from the germline V gene are MNHEY and SVGAGI.

The rearrangement joins TRBV5-1 to TRBJ2-3; a weak D match, TRBD2 (6 bases). The CDR3 is 14 amino acids. The V end lost 0 bases, the J end lost 2 bases, and 7 bases lay between the germline ends. Germline CDR1 is SGHRS and CDR2 is YFSETQ. CDR3: CASSLGTITDTQYF. As DNA, the CDR3 is TGCGCCAGCAGCTTGGGGACTATCACAGATACGCAGTATTTT.

The V call is TRBV27, the J call TRBJ2-7, with 7 bases matching TRBD1. CDR1 and CDR2 from the germline V gene are MNHEY and SMNVEV (reference sequence). After removal of 4 bases from V and 4 bases from J, the junction contained 10 bases not matched to a gene. The CDR3 is 15 amino acids. In DNA form, the CDR3 reads TGTGCCAGCAGTTCGACTCGACAGGGTAAATACGAGCAGTACTTC. As protein: CASSSTRQGKYEQYF.

Written as DNA, the CDR3 is TGCGCCAGCAGCCAAAAGAATGAGCAGTTCTTC. Translated, it gives CASSQKNEQFF. The V and J genes are TRBV5-1 and TRBJ2-1; D gene unclear. The CDR3 extends over 11 amino acids. Germline loops: CDR1 SGHRS, CDR2 YFSETQ. The V end lost 4 bases, the J end lost 7 bases, and 6 bases lay between the germline ends.

This clone was detected once. The chain combines TRBV19 with TRBJ1-1, with a weak D call TRBD1 (5 bases). Germline-derived CDR1 and CDR2 are LNHDA and SQIVND (reference sequence). V lost 4 bases and J lost 4, with 16 bases in between. The CDR3 totals 15 residues. The CDR3 loop reads CASSNPAGLVTEAFF. The CDR3 coding sequence is TGTGCCAGTAGTAACCCAGCAGGGTTGGTCACTGAAGCTTTCTTT.

J is TRBJ2-1 and V is TRBV9, with 8 bases lining up with TRBD2. The CDR3 runs to 17 residues. Germline V gene lookup returns CDR1 SGDLS and CDR2 YYNGEE. V lost 0 bases, J lost 5 bases, and 10 bases stayed unmatched. Here the CDR3 reads CASSVGPGLGLDNEQFF. DNA of the CDR3: TGTGCCAGCAGCGTAGGGCCGGGACTAGGGCTAGACAATGAGCAGTTCTTC. The entire variable domain, with the rest obtained from reference TRBV9 and TRBJ2-1, is as follows: DSGVTQTPKHLITATGQRVTLRCSPRSGDLSVYWYQQSLDQGLQFLIQYYNGEERAKGNILERFSAQQFPDLHSELNLSSLELGDSALYFCASSVGPGLGLDNEQFFGPGTRLTVL.

The chain couples TRBV5-1 to TRBJ1-2; D uncertain. There are 12 residues in the CDR3. The V gene lost 6 bases and the J gene lost 3 bases, with 9 bases spanning the gap. In germline, CDR1 is SGHRS, CDR2 YFSETQ. CDR3 region: CASTLDDYGYTF. DNA of the CDR3: TGCGCCAGCACCCTCGATGACTATGGCTACACCTTC. Full variable domain (rest looked up from reference TRBV5-1 and TRBJ1-2): KAGVTQTPRYLIKTRGQQVTLSCSPISGHRSVSWYQQTPGQGLQFLFEYFSETQRNKGNFPGRFSGRQFSNSRSEMNVSTLELGDSALYLCASTLDDYGYTFGSGTRLTVV.